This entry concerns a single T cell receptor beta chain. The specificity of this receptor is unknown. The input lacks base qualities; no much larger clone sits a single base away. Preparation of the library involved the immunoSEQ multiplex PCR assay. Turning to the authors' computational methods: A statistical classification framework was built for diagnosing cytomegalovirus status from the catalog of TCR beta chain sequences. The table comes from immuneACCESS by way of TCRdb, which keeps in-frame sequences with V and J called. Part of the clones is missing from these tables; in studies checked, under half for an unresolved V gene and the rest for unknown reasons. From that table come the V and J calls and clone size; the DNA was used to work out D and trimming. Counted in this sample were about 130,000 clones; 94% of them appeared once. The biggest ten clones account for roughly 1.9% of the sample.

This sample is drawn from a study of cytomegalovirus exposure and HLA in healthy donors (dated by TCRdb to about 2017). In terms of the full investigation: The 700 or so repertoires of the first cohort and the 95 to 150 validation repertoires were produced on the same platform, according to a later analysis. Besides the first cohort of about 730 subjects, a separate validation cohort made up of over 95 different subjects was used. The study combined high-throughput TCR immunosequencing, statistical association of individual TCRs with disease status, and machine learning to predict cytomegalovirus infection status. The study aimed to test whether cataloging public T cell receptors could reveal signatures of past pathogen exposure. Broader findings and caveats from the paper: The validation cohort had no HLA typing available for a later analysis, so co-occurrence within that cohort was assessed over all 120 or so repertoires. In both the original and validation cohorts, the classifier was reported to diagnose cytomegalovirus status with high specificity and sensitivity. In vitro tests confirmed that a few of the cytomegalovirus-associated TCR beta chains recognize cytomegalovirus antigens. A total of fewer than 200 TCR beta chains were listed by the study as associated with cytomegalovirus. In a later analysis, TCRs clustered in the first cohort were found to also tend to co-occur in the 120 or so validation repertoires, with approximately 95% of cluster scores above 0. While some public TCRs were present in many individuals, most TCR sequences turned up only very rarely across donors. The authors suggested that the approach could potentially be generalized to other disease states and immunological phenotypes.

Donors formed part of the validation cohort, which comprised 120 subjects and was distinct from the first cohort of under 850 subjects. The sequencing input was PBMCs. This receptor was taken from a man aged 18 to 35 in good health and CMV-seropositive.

The bases are TGTGCCAGCAGCCAGGGACTAGCGGGAAGCGAGCAGTTCTTC. It translates to CASSQGLAGSEQFF. The rearranged segments are TRBV6-1 and TRBJ2-1; 13 nucleotides in the junction match TRBD2. The germline V gene yields MNHNS for CDR1 and SASEGT for CDR2. At the junction V is shortened by 6 bases and J by 10 bases; bases outside the gene matches: 6. From its cysteine to its phenylalanine, the CDR3 spans 14 amino acids. The read is trimmed to its CDR3 DNA, 42 bases read in frame from base 1.